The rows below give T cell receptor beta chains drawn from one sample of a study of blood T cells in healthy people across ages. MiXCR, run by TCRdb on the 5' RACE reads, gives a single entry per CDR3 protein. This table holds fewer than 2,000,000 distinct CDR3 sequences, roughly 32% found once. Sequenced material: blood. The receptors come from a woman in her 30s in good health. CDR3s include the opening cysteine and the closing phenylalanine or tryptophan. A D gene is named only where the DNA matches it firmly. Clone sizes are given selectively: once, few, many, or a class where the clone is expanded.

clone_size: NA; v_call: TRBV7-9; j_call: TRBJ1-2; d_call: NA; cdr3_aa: CASSLGTVPNYGYTF; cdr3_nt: TGTGCCAGCAGCTTAGGGACAGTCCCTAACTATGGCTACACCTTC
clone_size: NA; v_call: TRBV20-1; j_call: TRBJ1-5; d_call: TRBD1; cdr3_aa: CSARDLDRGNQPQHF; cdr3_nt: TGCAGTGCTAGAGACCTCGACAGGGGCAATCAGCCCCAGCATTTT
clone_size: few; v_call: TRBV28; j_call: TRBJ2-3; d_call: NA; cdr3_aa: CASSRQGQGGTDTQYF; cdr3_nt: TGTGCCAGCAGTCGACAGGGTCAGGGAGGAACAGATACGCAGTATTTT
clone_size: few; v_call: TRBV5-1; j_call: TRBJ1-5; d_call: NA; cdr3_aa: CASSLGYGNQPQHF; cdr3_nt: TGCGCCAGCAGCTTAGGGTACGGGAATCAGCCCCAGCATTTT
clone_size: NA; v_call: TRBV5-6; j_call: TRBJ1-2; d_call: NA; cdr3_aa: CASSLANQGPHFYGYTF; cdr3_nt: TGTGCCAGCAGCTTGGCCAACCAGGGTCCACACTTCTATGGCTACACCTTC
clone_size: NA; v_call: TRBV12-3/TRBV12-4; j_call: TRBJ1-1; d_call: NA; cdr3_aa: CASSLGIRTEAFF; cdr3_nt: TGTGCCAGCAGTTTGGGGATTCGGACTGAAGCTTTCTTT
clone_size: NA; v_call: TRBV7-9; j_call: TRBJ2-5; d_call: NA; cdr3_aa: CASSTDSRQETQYF; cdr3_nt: TGTGCCAGCAGCACTGACAGCAGGCAAGAGACCCAGTACTTC
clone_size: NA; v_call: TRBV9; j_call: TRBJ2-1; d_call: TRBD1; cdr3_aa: CASSVGMGQGNNEQFF; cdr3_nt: TGTGCCAGCAGCGTAGGAATGGGACAGGGCAATAATGAGCAGTTCTTC
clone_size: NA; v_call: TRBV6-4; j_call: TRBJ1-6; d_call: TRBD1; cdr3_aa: CASPQDRGLHNSPLHF; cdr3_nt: TGTGCCAGCCCCCAGGACAGGGGGCTGCATAATTCACCCCTCCACTTT
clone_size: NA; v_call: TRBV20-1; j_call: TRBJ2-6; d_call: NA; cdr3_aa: CSARWQQGANVLTF; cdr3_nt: TGCAGTGCTAGATGGCAACAAGGGGCCAACGTCCTGACTTTC
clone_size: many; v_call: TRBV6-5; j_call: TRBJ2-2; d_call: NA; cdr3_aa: CASRGRQNTGELFF; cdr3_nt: TGTGCCAGCAGAGGCCGGCAAAACACCGGGGAGCTGTTTTTT
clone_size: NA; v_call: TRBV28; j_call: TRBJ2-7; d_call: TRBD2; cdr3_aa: CASLGLADSYEQYF; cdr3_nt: TGTGCCAGCCTCGGGCTAGCGGACTCCTACGAGCAGTACTTC
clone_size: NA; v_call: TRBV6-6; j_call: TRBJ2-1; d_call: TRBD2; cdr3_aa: CASTREGEGNEQFF; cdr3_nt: TGTGCCAGCACACGGGAGGGCGAGGGCAATGAGCAGTTCTTC
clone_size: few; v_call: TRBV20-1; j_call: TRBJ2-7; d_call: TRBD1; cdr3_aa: CSAISGTGALEQYF; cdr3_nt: TGCAGTGCTATCTCCGGGACAGGGGCTCTCGAGCAGTACTTC
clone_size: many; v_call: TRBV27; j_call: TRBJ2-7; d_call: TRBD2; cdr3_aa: CASSRLAGMGEQYF; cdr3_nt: TGTGCCAGCAGTCGACTAGCGGGAATGGGGGAGCAGTACTTC
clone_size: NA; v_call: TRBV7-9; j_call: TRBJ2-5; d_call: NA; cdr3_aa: CASSPGPYF; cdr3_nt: TGTGCCAGCAGCCCAGGACCGTACTTC
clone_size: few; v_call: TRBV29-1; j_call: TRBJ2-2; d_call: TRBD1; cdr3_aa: CSVKDRGEAGELFF; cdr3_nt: TGCAGCGTGAAGGACAGGGGGGAAGCCGGGGAGCTGTTTTTT
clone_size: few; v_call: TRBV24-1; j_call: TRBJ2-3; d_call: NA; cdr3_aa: CATSDLYTDTQYF; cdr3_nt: TGTGCCACCAGTGATTTATACACAGATACGCAGTATTTT
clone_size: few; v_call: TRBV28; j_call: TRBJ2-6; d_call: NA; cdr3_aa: CASSLTPGANVLTF; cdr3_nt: TGTGCCAGCAGTTTAACCCCCGGGGCCAACGTCCTGACTTTC
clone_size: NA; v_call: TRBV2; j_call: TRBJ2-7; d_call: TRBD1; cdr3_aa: CASRGQGVISYEQYF; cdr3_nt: TGTGCCAGCAGGGGACAGGGGGTTATCTCCTACGAGCAGTACTTC
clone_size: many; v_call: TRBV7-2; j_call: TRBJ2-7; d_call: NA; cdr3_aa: CASSLNGPYEQYF; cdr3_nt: TGTGCCAGCAGCTTAAACGGACCCTACGAGCAGTACTTC
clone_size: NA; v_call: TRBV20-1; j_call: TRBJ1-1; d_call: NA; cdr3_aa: CSTSLRDMYTEAFF; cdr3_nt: TGCAGTACTAGCCTTAGGGACATGTACACTGAAGCTTTCTTT
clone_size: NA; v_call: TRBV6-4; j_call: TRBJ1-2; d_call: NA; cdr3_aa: CASKELPGGSYGYTF; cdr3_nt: TGTGCCAGCAAAGAACTCCCCGGGGGCAGCTATGGCTACACCTTC
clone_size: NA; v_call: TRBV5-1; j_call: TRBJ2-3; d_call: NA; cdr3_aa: CASSPLTLPDTQYF; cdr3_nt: TGCGCCAGCAGCCCCCTCACTCTCCCAGATACGCAGTATTTT
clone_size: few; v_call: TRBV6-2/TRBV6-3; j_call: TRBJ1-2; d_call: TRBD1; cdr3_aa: CASSRTGEVGGYTF; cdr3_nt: TGTGCCAGCAGTCGAACAGGGGAAGTAGGTGGCTACACCTTC
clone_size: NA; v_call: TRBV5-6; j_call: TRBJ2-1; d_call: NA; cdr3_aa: CASSVSGEQFF; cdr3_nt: TGTGCCAGCAGCGTAAGCGGGGAGCAGTTCTTC
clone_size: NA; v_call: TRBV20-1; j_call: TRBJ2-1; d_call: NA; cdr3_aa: CSAMQSASFYYNEQFF; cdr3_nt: TGCAGTGCTATGCAGAGCGCTAGTTTTTACTACAATGAGCAGTTCTTC
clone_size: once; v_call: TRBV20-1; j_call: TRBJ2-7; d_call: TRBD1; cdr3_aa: CSARDPGQGPGEQYF; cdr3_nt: TGCAGTGCTAGAGATCCGGGACAGGGGCCTGGTGAGCAGTACTTC
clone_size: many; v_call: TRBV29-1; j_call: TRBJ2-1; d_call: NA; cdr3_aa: CSVGTGRDEQFF; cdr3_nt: TGCAGCGTTGGGACAGGGAGGGATGAGCAGTTCTTC
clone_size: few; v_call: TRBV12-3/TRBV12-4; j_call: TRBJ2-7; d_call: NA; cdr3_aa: CASSFNSQVQYF; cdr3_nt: TGTGCCAGCAGTTTTAACTCCCAGGTGCAGTACTTC
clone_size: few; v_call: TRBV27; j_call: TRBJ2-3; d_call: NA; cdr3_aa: CASSPFQDPRDTQYF; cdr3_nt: TGTGCCAGCAGTCCCTTCCAGGACCCCCGAGATACGCAGTATTTT
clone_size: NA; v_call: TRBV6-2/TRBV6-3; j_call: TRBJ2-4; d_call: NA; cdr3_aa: CASSLDSLVNIQYF; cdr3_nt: TGTGCCAGCAGTTTGGACAGCCTAGTCAACATTCAGTACTTC
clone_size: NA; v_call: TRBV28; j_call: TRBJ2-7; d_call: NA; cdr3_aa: CASSPPLPILPGQYF; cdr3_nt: TGTGCCAGCAGTCCGCCCCTTCCTATTTTGCCCGGGCAGTACTTC